Sequencing of this TCR beta chain was carried out in a study of blood T cell repertoires in COVID-19. Overall study: COVID-19 samples from acute and convalescent phases originated in the United States, Italy and Spain. Nucleic acid was either cDNA or gDNA, and it came from T cells, B-cell-depleted T cells, or PBMCs.

Source study methods: Researchers report that nucleated cell counts were estimated from reference gene primer amplification. Data came from immunoSEQ multiplex PCR; TCRdb stores just in-frame clones and leaves some out. From that table come the V and J calls and clone size; the DNA was used to work out D and trimming. The data hold approximately 190,000 clones, with 70% to 90% observed a single time. This clone was recorded a few times. The sequence derives from a man older than 75 with acute or convalescent COVID-19. The sequenced sample was peripheral blood.

CDR3 region: CASSQIRISYNSPLHF. The DNA for the CDR3 is TGTGCCAGCAGCCAAATCAGGATCTCCTATAATTCACCCCTCCACTTT. This chain uses TRBV7-9 with TRBJ1-6; D is uncertain. The V end lost 5 bases, the J end lost 0 bases, and 11 bases lay between the germline ends. The CDR3 length is 16 residues. Looked up from germline, CDR1 is SEHNR and CDR2 is FQNEAQ (reference sequence).